This T cell receptor (beta chain) was sequenced during a study of sequential checkpoint blockade in melanoma. Whole-study context: Twenty-two patients had matched tumor biopsies before treatment and at week 13 after nivolumab or ipilimumab alone.

Study-level points and caveats: Rising tumor T-cell fraction and clonality meant about 30 times likelier benefit.

This CDR3 contains 18 residues. Per germline, CDR1 SGHRS and CDR2 YFSETQ. Trimming cost V 1 base and J 0 bases, with 14 bases left between them. Treatment here: randomized to nivolumab then ipilimumab (arm A) or the reverse (arm B). A note on this clone: Its antigen is unidentified.

Assay: immunoSEQ multiplex PCR; the TCRdb copy retains only in-frame clones and omits some. This sample has more than 2,500 clones, with 25% to 30% found just once. Sequences were derived from tumor tissue (inferred from file names), sampled from a patient given nivolumab and ipilimumab in sequence. This chain uses TRBV5-1 with TRBJ2-6; a weak D match, TRBD1 (6 bases). The origin of this receptor is a human donor with melanoma. The CDR3 DNA reads as TGCGCCAGCAGCTTGCCCGGGACACCAAACTCTGGGGCCAACGTCCTGACTTTC. Its protein is CASSLPGTPNSGANVLTF.